This T cell receptor (beta chain) was obtained from a study of cytomegalovirus exposure and HLA in healthy donors. This clone was seen just once. A multiplex PCR was run with 60 Vbeta primers and 13 Jbeta primers. Authors' methods: Later, an analysis found some 80 million unique TCR beta chains, and 9.5 million to 11 million of these were shared. Assay: immunoSEQ multiplex PCR; the TCRdb copy retains only in-frame clones and omits some. From that table come the V and J calls and clone size; the DNA was used to work out D and trimming. The table has some 100,000 clones, around three quarters seen once. With 3 bases clipped from V and 6 bases from J, the junction kept 7 bases outside the gene matches. Germline assignment: CDR1 ENHRY and CDR2 SYGVKD. This CDR3 region has 14 residues.

This sequence was found in a middle-aged man in good health and CMV-seronegative. The chain recombines TRBV10-3 with TRBJ1-1, with 7 bases matching TRBD1. Sequenced input: PBMCs. The CDR3 DNA follows: TGTGCCATCAGTGACGGGACAGTAGTCCCTGAAGCTTTCTTT. Amino acid sequence: CAISDGTVVPEAFF.